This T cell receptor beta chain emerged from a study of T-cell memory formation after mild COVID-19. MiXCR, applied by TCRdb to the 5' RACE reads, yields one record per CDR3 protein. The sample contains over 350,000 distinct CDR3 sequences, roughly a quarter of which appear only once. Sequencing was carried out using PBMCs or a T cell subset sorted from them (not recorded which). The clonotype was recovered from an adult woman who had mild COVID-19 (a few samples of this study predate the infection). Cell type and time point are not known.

The CDR3 nucleotides read TGTGCCAGCAGACGGGGCCAGGCGGATAAGGGGCGAAGCACTGAAGCTTTCTTT. This gives the protein CASRRGQADKGRSTEAFF. This sequence joins TRBV12-3 or TRBV12-4 and TRBJ1-1; maybe TRBD1 (5 bases). This CDR3 is 18 amino acids long. V lost 6 bases and J lost 4, with 27 bases in between.